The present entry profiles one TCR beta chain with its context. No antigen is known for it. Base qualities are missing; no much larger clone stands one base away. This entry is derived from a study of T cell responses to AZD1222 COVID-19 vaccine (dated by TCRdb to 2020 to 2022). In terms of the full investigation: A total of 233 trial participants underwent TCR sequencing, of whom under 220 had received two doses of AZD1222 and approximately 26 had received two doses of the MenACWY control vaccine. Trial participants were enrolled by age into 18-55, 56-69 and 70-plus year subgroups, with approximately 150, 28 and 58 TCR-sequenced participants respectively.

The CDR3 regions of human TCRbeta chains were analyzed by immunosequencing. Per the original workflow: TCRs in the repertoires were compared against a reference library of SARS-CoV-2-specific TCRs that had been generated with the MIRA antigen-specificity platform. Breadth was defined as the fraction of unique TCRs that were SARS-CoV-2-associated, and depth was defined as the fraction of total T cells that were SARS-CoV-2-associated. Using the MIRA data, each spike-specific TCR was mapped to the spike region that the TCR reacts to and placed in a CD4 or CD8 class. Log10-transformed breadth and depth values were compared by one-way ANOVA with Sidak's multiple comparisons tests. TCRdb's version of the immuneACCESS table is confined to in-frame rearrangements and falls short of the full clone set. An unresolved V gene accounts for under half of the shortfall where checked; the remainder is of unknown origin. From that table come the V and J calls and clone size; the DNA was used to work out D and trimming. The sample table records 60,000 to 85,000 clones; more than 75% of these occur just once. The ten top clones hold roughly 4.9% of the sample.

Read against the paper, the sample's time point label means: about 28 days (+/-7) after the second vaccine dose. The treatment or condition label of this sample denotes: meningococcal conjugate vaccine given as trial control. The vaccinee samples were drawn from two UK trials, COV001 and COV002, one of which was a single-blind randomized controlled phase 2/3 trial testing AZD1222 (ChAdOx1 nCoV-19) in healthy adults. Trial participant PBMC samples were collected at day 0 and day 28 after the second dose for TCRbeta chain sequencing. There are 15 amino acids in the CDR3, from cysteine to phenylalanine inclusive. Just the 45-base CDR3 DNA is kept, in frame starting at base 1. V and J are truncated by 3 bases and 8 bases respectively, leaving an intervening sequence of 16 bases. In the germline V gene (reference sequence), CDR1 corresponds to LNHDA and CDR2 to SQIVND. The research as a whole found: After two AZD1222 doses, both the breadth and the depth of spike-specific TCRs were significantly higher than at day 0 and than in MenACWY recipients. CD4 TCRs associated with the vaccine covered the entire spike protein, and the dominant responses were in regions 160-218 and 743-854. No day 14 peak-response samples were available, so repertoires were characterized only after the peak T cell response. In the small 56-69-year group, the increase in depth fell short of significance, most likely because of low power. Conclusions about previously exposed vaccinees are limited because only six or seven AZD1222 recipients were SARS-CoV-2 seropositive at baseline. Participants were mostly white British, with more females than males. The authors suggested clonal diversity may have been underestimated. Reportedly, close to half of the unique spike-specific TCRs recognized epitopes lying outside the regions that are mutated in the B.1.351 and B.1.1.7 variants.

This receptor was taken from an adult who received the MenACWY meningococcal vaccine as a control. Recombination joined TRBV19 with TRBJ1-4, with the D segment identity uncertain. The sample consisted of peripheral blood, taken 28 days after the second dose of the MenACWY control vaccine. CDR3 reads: CASSIRGDPGEKLFF. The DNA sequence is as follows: TGTGCCAGTAGTATTCGGGGAGACCCTGGCGAAAAACTGTTTTTT. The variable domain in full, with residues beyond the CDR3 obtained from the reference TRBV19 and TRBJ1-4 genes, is DGGITQSPKYLFRKEGQNVTLSCEQNLNHDAMYWYRQDPGQGLRLIYYSQIVNDFQKGDIAEGYSVSREKKESFPLTVTSAQKNPTAFYLCASSIRGDPGEKLFFGSGTQLSVL.